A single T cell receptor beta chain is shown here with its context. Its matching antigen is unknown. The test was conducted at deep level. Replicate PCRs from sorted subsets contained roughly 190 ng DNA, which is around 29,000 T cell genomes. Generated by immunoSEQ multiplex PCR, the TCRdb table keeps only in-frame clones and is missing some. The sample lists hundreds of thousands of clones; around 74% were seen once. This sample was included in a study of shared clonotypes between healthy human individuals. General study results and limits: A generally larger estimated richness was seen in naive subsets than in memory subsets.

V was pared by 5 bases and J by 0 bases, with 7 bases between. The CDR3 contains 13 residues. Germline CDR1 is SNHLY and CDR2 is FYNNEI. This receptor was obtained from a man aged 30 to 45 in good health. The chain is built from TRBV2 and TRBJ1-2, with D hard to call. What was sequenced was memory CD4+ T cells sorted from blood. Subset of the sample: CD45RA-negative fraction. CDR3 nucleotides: TGTGCCAGCAGTCAGCCAGCTAACTATGGCTACACCTTC. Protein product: CASSQPANYGYTF.